The present T cell receptor (beta chain) was sequenced within a study of blood T cell repertoires in COVID-19. Overall study context: The study drew acute and convalescent COVID-19 samples from the United States, Italy and Spain. PBMCs, B-cell-depleted T cells, or T cells provided the cDNA or gDNA that made up the material.

Trimming removed 5 bases at V and 2 bases at J, with 21 bases between. CDR3 length: 17 residues. CDR1 and CDR2 from the germline V gene are SGHAT and FQNNGV. The authors' processing: Amplifying reference gene primers gave estimates of nucleated cell counts. This table comes from immunoSEQ multiplex PCR, and its TCRdb copy is limited to in-frame clones, with some not included. That table supplies the V and J calls and clone size; D and trimming were determined from the DNA. The sample yields around 130,000 clones, more than 80% seen once. The genes are TRBV11-2 and TRBJ2-5; D unclear. This TCR came from a human donor in a cohort sampled during active COVID-19. The sequenced sample was peripheral blood. The chain's CDR3 is CASSLLGGANPQETQYF. CDR3 nucleotides: TGTGCCAGCAGCCTATTAGGTGGAGCTAACCCTCAAGAGACCCAGTACTTC. The full variable domain, rest sourced from reference TRBV11-2 and TRBJ2-5, is EAGVAQSPRYKIIEKRQSVAFWCNPISGHATLYWYQQILGQGPKLLIQFQNNGVVDDSQLPKDRFSAERLKGVDSTLKIQPAKLEDSAVYLCASSLLGGANPQETQYFGPGTRLLVL.